A selection of T cell receptor beta chains follows, all from one sample in a study of beta chain features in type 1 diabetes. TCRdb keeps only in-frame clones here, not all; method: immunoSEQ multiplex PCR. The sample lists a few hundred thousand clones, around a tenth seen once, with roughly 0.54% in the top ten. Material: central memory CD4+ T cells from blood. The receptors were sampled from a man between 25 and 39 years old with type 1 diabetes. Each CDR3 is given with its conserved first and last residue. D genes are given only for firm matches. Part of the rows lack a size; the others show once, few, many or a class for expanded clones.

V	J	size	D	CDR3	DNA
TRBV9	TRBJ2-7	NA	NA	CASCPGGTDEQYF	TGTGCCAGCTGCCCAGGCGGGACCGACGAGCAGTACTTC
TRBV5-1	TRBJ2-3	few	TRBD1	CASSWDSEDTQYF	TGCGCCAGCAGCTGGGACAGCGAGGATACGCAGTATTTT
TRBV18	TRBJ1-1	few	TRBD1	CASSPGPGTDTEAFF	TGTGCCAGCTCACCGGGCCCCGGGACAGACACTGAAGCTTTCTTT
TRBV27	TRBJ2-1	few	NA	CASSLWPSYNEQFF	TGTGCCAGCAGTTTATGGCCTAGCTACAATGAGCAGTTCTTC
TRBV7-8	TRBJ2-1	NA	NA	CASSREGNEQFF	TGTGCCAGCAGCCGGGAAGGGAATGAGCAGTTCTTC
TRBV7-9	TRBJ1-4	NA	NA	CASSPGQATNEKLFF	TGTGCCAGCAGCCCCGGACAAGCAACTAATGAAAAACTGTTTTTT
TRBV7-3	TRBJ2-7	few	NA	CASSLGIGAYEQYF	TGTGCCAGCAGCTTAGGGATAGGGGCCTACGAGCAGTACTTC
TRBV29-1	TRBJ2-3	NA	NA	CSVGEGPSDTQYF	TGCAGCGTCGGAGAGGGTCCATCGGATACGCAGTATTTT
TRBV18	TRBJ2-1	NA	NA	CASSPQGNEQFF	TGTGCCAGCTCACCTCAGGGGAATGAGCAGTTCTTC
TRBV2	TRBJ1-4	NA	TRBD1	CASSERGQGKLFF	TGTGCCAGCAGTGAAAGAGGACAGGGGAAACTGTTTTTT
TRBV7-2	TRBJ2-1	NA	TRBD2	CASSPRLAKTYNEQFF	TGTGCCAGCAGCCCCCGACTAGCCAAAACCTACAATGAGCAGTTCTTC
TRBV27	TRBJ2-1	NA	TRBD1	CASRGQEGYNEQFF	TGTGCCAGCAGAGGACAGGAAGGGTACAATGAGCAGTTCTTC
TRBV6-6	TRBJ1-5	few	TRBD1	CASSLTGGRQPQHF	TGTGCCAGCAGTTTGACAGGGGGACGGCAGCCCCAGCATTTT
TRBV7-3	TRBJ1-1	few	NA	CASSLSADTEAFF	TGTGCCAGCAGCCTGAGTGCGGACACTGAAGCTTTCTTT
TRBV29-1	TRBJ1-1	NA	NA	CSVDRQRNTEAFF	TGCAGCGTTGATCGGCAGCGGAACACTGAAGCTTTCTTT
TRBV13	TRBJ1-1	few	NA	CASSDSRGPGTEAFF	TGTGCCAGCAGCGACTCTCGGGGACCGGGAACTGAAGCTTTCTTT
TRBV5-1	TRBJ2-2	NA	NA	CASSLGDQNTGELFF	TGCGCCAGCAGCTTGGGGGATCAGAACACCGGGGAGCTGTTTTTT